This T cell receptor (beta chain) was identified in a study of cytomegalovirus exposure and HLA in healthy donors. Study details: Clustering assigned 70% to 90% of the roughly 400 genotyped donors to the Caucasian-associated ancestry cluster. Findings of the study overall: According to an earlier analysis, most TCR beta V segments yielded productive rearrangements about 87% or about 30% of the time.

Trimming pared 6 bases from V and 0 bases from J, leaving 9 bases between. The CDR3 spans 14 residues. Germline V CDR1 and CDR2: MNHNS, SASEGT. PCR was performed using 60 Vbeta and 13 Jbeta primers. Clones were read by immunoSEQ multiplex PCR, and TCRdb kept only the in-frame ones, dropping some. The table has just over 150,000 clones, 70% to 85% seen once. In regard to this clone: Its antigen remains unknown.

This rearrangement joins TRBV6-1 to TRBJ2-1; tentative D call: TRBD2 (5 bases). The receptor comes from a woman in her forties or fifties in good health and CMV-seropositive. Sequencing was carried out using PBMCs. The CDR3 coding sequence is TGTGCCAGCAGAACGACTACCTCCTACAATGAGCAGTTCTTC. It yields the protein CASRTTTSYNEQFF.